This T cell receptor (beta chain) was identified during a study of T cell repertoires in cytomegalovirus infection. Study information: Public TCR beta signatures indicated both CMV infection and matching HLA type. The study's findings and limits: The cumulative frequency of public TCR beta families identified carriers of CMV plus the relevant HLA. The ex vivo response showed dominance by HLA-C-restricted CMV-specific TCR beta clonotypes.

This clonotype was seen at least ten times. As yet, its antigen is unknown. MiXCR was run by TCRdb on the reads, yielding one entry per CDR3 protein. Here the sample spans over 300,000 distinct CDR3 sequences, about 17% being singletons. Germline CDR1 reads SGHVS; CDR2 reads FQNEAQ. Between the trimmed V and J ends, which lost 7 bases and 4 bases, there was a span of 14 bases. The CDR3 sequence is 14 residues long. The TCR originated in a human donor in good health (CMV status not recorded). Some clones in this sample may be carry-over from other donors' samples. Sequences were obtained from PBMCs. The V and J genes are TRBV7-8 and TRBJ1-5; D is unclear. CDR3 DNA sequence: TGTGCCAGCACCCGGATGTCACCAAATCAGCCCCAGCATTTT. It codes for CASTRMSPNQPQHF.